A single sample gave rise to the 23 T cell receptor beta chains below, sequenced in a study of blood T cell repertoires in COVID-19. This table comes from immunoSEQ multiplex PCR, and its TCRdb copy is limited to in-frame clones, with some not included. The table records about 150,000 clones, 70% to 90% of them present only once. The sample taken for sequencing was peripheral blood. The origin of the receptors is a woman between 65 and 79 years old with acute or convalescent COVID-19.

This chain joins TRBV18 and TRBJ1-6; D remains unclear. V was trimmed by 2 bases and J by 0 bases, leaving 8 bases between them. This CDR3 contains 16 residues. In germline, CDR1 is KGHSH, CDR2 LQKENI. CDR3 in amino acids: CASSPGPSSYNSPLHF. The CDR3 DNA reads as TGTGCCAGCTCACCAGGTCCGAGCTCCTATAATTCACCCCTCCACTTT.

The V and J genes are TRBV5-1 and TRBJ1-1; D possibly corresponds to TRBD1 (5 bases). CDR1 is SGHRS, CDR2 YFSETQ, per germline. The CDR3 is 15 residues long. Trimming left V 0 bases short and J 10 bases short, with 19 bases between. The CDR3 coding sequence is TGCGCCAGCAGCTTGGCGGGGGGAGGGGAGCTTGGAGCTTTCTTT. This sequence encodes CASSLAGGGELGAFF.

The rearrangement uses TRBV6-5 and TRBJ2-1; the match to TRBD1 covers 7 bases. Germline assignment: CDR1 MNHEY and CDR2 SVGAGI. V lost 4 bases and J lost 4; bases outside the gene matches: 10. This CDR3 region has 16 residues. The CDR3 here is CASSFSKGQPYNEQFF. For the CDR3, the DNA is TGTGCCAGCAGTTTCTCCAAGGGACAGCCGTACAATGAGCAGTTCTTC.

This clone was detected a few times. V usage is TRBV19 and J usage is TRBJ1-4; TRBD1 aligns across 7 bases. Trimming took 3 bases from V and 7 from J; bases not matched to a gene: 8. This CDR3 has 15 residues. CDR1 is LNHDA and CDR2 is SQIVND in the germline V gene (reference sequence). The CDR3 bases are TGTGCCAGTAGTATTACGGCAGGGGGAAGTGAAAAACTGTTTTTT. Translating gives CASSITAGGSEKLFF.

The genes are TRBV28 and TRBJ1-3, with TRBD1 as a possible D gene (5 bases). The germline V gene has CDR1 MDHEN and CDR2 SYDVKM. The CDR3 is 15 residues long. Between the trimmed V and J ends, which lost 7 bases and 2 bases, there was a span of 15 bases. CDR3 coding DNA: TGTGCCAGCACCTCATCTGGAGGGGCTGGAAACACCATATATTTT. Protein sequence: CASTSSGGAGNTIYF.

The V call is TRBV3-1 (or the pseudogene TRBV3-2), the J call TRBJ1-5; TRBD1 is a possible D gene (5 bases). The germline V and J ends were trimmed by 1 base and 2 bases, with 6 bases remaining between them. The CDR3 has 14 residues. Germline V CDR1 and CDR2: LGHDT, YNNKEL (reference sequence). The CDR3 nucleotides read TGTGCCAGCAGCCAAGTAGGGGGCAATCAGCCCCAGCATTTT. Its protein product is CASSQVGGNQPQHF.

The CDR3 DNA sequence: TGTGCCAGCAGCTCCTCGGAGGGAAGGGGTGCCTACGAGCAGTACGTC. Translated, it gives CASSSSEGRGAYEQYV. The chain recombines TRBV11-1 with TRBJ2-7, with a possible D match to TRBD2 (6 bases). The V and J ends lost 4 bases and 2 bases respectively, with 18 bases between them. The CDR3 length is 16 residues. Germline-derived CDR1 and CDR2 are SGHAT and FQDESV (reference sequence).

With respect to this clone: Other nucleotide sequences from this sample produce the same CDR3. This rearrangement joins TRBV10-3 to TRBJ2-1; 8 nucleotides match TRBD2. With V trimmed by 0 bases and J by 2 bases, 3 bases remained unmatched. Germline V lookup: CDR1 ENHRY, CDR2 SYGVKD. The CDR3 is 16 residues long. The CDR3 loop is CAISESGRGAYNEQFF. CDR3 in DNA: TGTGCCATCAGTGAGTCGGGGCGGGGGGCCTACAATGAGCAGTTCTTC.

This chain joins TRBV6-5 and TRBJ2-1; D uncertain. Germline assignment: CDR1 MNHEY and CDR2 SVGAGI. Trimming pared 6 bases from V and 0 bases from J, leaving 12 bases between. The CDR3 totals 15 residues. CDR3 in DNA: TGTGCCAGCAGACCCACTACCAGCTCCTACAATGAGCAGTTCTTC. Translation gives CASRPTTSSYNEQFF.

The chain recombines TRBV27 with TRBJ1-2; D uncertain. Germline CDR1 and CDR2: MNHEY and SMNVEV (reference sequence). The CDR3 length is 13 residues. Trimming stripped 3 bases from V and 6 bases from J, with 11 bases between. CDR3 sequence reads: CASSFSGIHGYTF. The CDR3 bases are TGTGCCAGCAGTTTCTCAGGCATCCATGGCTACACCTTC.

This chain links TRBV5-1 with TRBJ1-1, with no clear D. The V gene lost 2 bases and the J gene lost 0 bases, with 14 bases spanning the gap. CDR1 and CDR2 (germline): SGHRS, YFSETQ. The CDR3 is made up of 16 amino acids. Here the CDR3 DNA reads TGCGCCAGCAGCTTTACCTTAGGCGGTTTGAACACTGAAGCTTTCTTT. It encodes CASSFTLGGLNTEAFF.

The rearrangement links TRBV12-3 or TRBV12-4 to TRBJ2-5; D might be TRBD2 (7 bases). The CDR3 spans 13 residues. Trimming left V 8 bases short and J 4 bases short, with 14 bases between. The CDR3 DNA reads TGTGCCAGCCGGCGGGGGCAGAGAGAGACCCAGTACTTC. Protein product: CASRRGQRETQYF.

The chain has TRBV5-1 and TRBJ1-1, with 12 bases lining up with TRBD1. This CDR3 has 17 residues. The V gene end was trimmed by 2 bases and the J gene end by 2 bases; junction bases not matched to a gene: 7. CDR1 and CDR2 (germline): SGHRS, YFSETQ. This CDR3 reads CASSFGDRGHGNTEAFF. The DNA of the CDR3 is TGCGCCAGCAGCTTCGGGGACAGGGGGCATGGAAACACTGAAGCTTTCTTT.

The CDR3 region has the DNA TGTGCCAGTACCCCCAACCGAGGTAATTCACCCCTCCACTTT. Translated, it gives CASTPNRGNSPLHF. The V gene is TRBV19, the J gene TRBJ1-6, with unresolved D. This CDR3 spans 14 amino acids. Trimming left V 7 bases short and J 6 bases short, with 13 bases between. Per the germline V gene, CDR1 is LNHDA and CDR2 is SQIVND (reference sequence).

The chain couples TRBV7-9 to TRBJ1-6; TRBD1 is a possible D gene (5 bases). Germline V lookup: CDR1 SEHNR, CDR2 FQNEAQ (reference sequence). This CDR3 has 15 residues. The V gene lost 0 bases and the J gene lost 9 bases, with 12 bases spanning the gap. DNA for the CDR3: TGTGCCAGCAGCTTAGCGGCCAGGGAAGGTTCACCCCTCCACTTT. This encodes CASSLAAREGSPLHF. Full variable domain (remainder filled in from reference TRBV7-9 and TRBJ1-6): DTGVSQNPRHKITKRGQNVTFRCDPISEHNRLYWYRQTLGQGPEFLTYFQNEAQLEKSRLLSDRFSAERPKGSFSTLEIQRTEQGDSAMYLCASSLAAREGSPLHFGNGTRLTVT.

J is TRBJ1-4 and V is TRBV19; TRBD1 aligns across 7 bases. The germline V gene has CDR1 LNHDA and CDR2 SQIVND (reference sequence). The CDR3 consists of 13 residues. Trimming took 7 bases from V and 3 from J; bases not matched to a gene: 2. CDR3 coding DNA: TGTGCCAGTACTACAGGGGCTAATGAAAAACTGTTTTTT. This codes for CASTTGANEKLFF.

The chain recombines TRBV7-2 with TRBJ1-6; TRBD1 matches 10 bases. With V trimmed by 1 base and J by 14 bases, 5 bases remained unmatched. Germline values: CDR1 SGHTA, CDR2 FQGNSA. The CDR3 is made up of 14 amino acids. CDR3 DNA sequence: TGTGCCAGCAGCTTAGGGGGACAGGGGATAGCCCTCCACTTT. Protein: CASSLGGQGIALHF.

V usage is TRBV7-2 and J usage is TRBJ2-1; unclear D gene. The CDR3 has 12 residues. V was shortened by 6 bases and J by 10 bases, with 13 bases between the two germline ends. Germline V gene data show CDR1 as SGHTA and CDR2 as FQGNSA. CDR3: CASSFGAQEQFF. The CDR3 DNA sequence: TGTGCCAGCAGTTTTGGAGCCCAGGAGCAGTTCTTC.

The rearrangement links TRBV5-1 to TRBJ1-2; D is uncertain. The V end lost 0 bases, the J end lost 7 bases, and 7 bases lay between the germline ends. Germline-derived CDR1 and CDR2 are SGHRS and YFSETQ. The CDR3 is made up of 12 amino acids. CDR3 region: CASSLGRIGYTF. Written as DNA, the CDR3 is TGCGCCAGCAGCTTGGGGCGGATTGGCTACACCTTC. The variable domain in full, completed from reference TRBV5-1 and TRBJ1-2, reads KAGVTQTPRYLIKTRGQQVTLSCSPISGHRSVSWYQQTPGQGLQFLFEYFSETQRNKGNFPGRFSGRQFSNSRSEMNVSTLELGDSALYLCASSLGRIGYTFGSGTRLTVV.

This sequence joins TRBV11-2 and TRBJ1-2; possible D gene TRBD1, 5 bases. Germline CDR1 is SGHAT and CDR2 is FQNNGV. The CDR3 length is 15 residues. The germline V and J ends were trimmed by 3 bases and 0 bases, with 11 bases remaining between them. The CDR3 loop reads CASSFAGNTNYGYTF. The CDR3 coding sequence is TGTGCCAGCAGCTTCGCAGGGAATACTAACTATGGCTACACCTTC.

This chain connects TRBV7-9 to TRBJ1-2; the D gene is possibly TRBD1 (6 bases). Trimming left V 2 bases short and J 4 bases short, with 14 bases between. The V gene's germline CDR1 is SEHNR and CDR2 FQNEAQ (reference sequence). The CDR3 spans 15 residues. CDR3 loop: CASSLQGLGAYGYTF. CDR3 nucleotides: TGTGCCAGCAGCTTACAGGGGTTGGGGGCCTATGGCTACACCTTC. The full variable domain, with the rest looked up from reference TRBV7-9 and TRBJ1-2, is DTGVSQNPRHKITKRGQNVTFRCDPISEHNRLYWYRQTLGQGPEFLTYFQNEAQLEKSRLLSDRFSAERPKGSFSTLEIQRTEQGDSAMYLCASSLQGLGAYGYTFGSGTRLTVV.

The rearrangement uses TRBV6-5 and TRBJ2-2; D is possibly TRBD1 (5 bases). The germline V gene has CDR1 MNHEY and CDR2 SVGAGI. With 2 bases removed from V and 1 base from J, the gap between germline ends came to 8 bases. CDR3 size: 15 residues. The CDR3 spells CASSYARVNTGELFF. CDR3 nucleotides: TGTGCCAGCAGTTACGCCAGGGTGAACACCGGGGAGCTGTTTTTT.

The V call is TRBV10-1, the J call TRBJ2-7; 10 positions agree with TRBD2. The CDR3 loop spans 18 amino acids. Germline loops: CDR1 WNHNN, CDR2 SYGVQD (reference sequence). The V gene end was trimmed by 8 bases and the J gene end by 2 bases; junction bases not matched to a gene: 18. This chain's CDR3 is CASRPPGRVAGGPYEQYF. In DNA form, the CDR3 reads TGCGCCAGCCGTCCGCCGGGTAGGGTAGCGGGGGGACCCTACGAGCAGTACTTC.